A single sample gave rise to the 21 T cell receptor beta chains below, sequenced in a study of T cell responses to AZD1222 COVID-19 vaccine. Sequencing used immunoSEQ multiplex PCR; TCRdb keeps in-frame clones, though not all of them. The data contain more than 85,000 clones, about 89% of them singletons. The sample here was peripheral blood, taken on day 0 of AZD1222 vaccination. The origin of the receptors is an adult in good health.

This rearrangement joins TRBV28 to TRBJ1-4; D not certain. Germline V gene lookup returns CDR1 MDHEN and CDR2 SYDVKM. The CDR3 length is 12 residues. The V end lost 5 bases, the J end lost 7 bases, and 8 bases lay between the germline ends. The CDR3 protein is CASSVQVEKLFF. For the CDR3, the DNA is TGTGCCAGCAGTGTCCAGGTTGAAAAACTGTTTTTT.

This rearrangement joins TRBV7-6 to TRBJ2-1; 9 positions match TRBD2. The germline V gene has CDR1 SGHVS and CDR2 FNYEAQ. V lost 6 bases to trimming and J lost 7 bases; unmatched junction nucleotides: 10. The CDR3 loop spans 15 amino acids. The CDR3 sequence: CASSVIAGALNEQFF. CDR3 nucleotide sequence: TGTGCCAGCAGTGTGATAGCGGGGGCCCTTAATGAGCAGTTCTTC. The complete variable domain, with remaining parts taken from reference TRBV7-6 and TRBJ2-1, reads GAGVSQSPRYKVTKRGQDVALRCDPISGHVSLYWYRQALGQGPEFLTYFNYEAQQDKSGLPNDRFSAERPEGSISTLTIQRTEQRDSAMYRCASSVIAGALNEQFFGPGTRLTVL.

The V gene is TRBV3-1 (or the pseudogene TRBV3-2), the J gene TRBJ2-3; TRBD2 agrees at 9 bases. Per the germline V gene, CDR1 is LGHDT and CDR2 is YNNKEL (reference sequence). This CDR3 has 11 amino acids. V was clipped by 8 bases and J by 9 bases; unmatched bases: 3. The DNA of the CDR3 is TGTGCCAGCGTGGCGGGAGGGACGCAGTATTTT. It encodes CASVAGGTQYF.

The chain employs TRBV3-1 (or the pseudogene TRBV3-2) and TRBJ1-3; D is undetermined. V lost 0 bases and J lost 0, with 6 bases in between. The CDR3 covers 15 residues. The V gene's germline CDR1 is LGHDT and CDR2 YNNKEL (reference sequence). CDR3 sequence reads: CASSQDPRSGNTIYF. Here the CDR3 DNA reads TGTGCCAGCAGCCAAGACCCCCGCTCTGGAAACACCATATATTTT.

The CDR3, as DNA: TGTGCCTCCGCCCAGGGCCCCTACGAGCAGTACTTC. Translating it yields CASAQGPYEQYF. The chain is built from TRBV30 and TRBJ2-7, with D perhaps matching TRBD1 (5 bases). The CDR3 sequence is 12 residues long. Germline CDR1 GTSNPN, CDR2 SVGIG (reference sequence). V dropped 7 bases and J dropped 2 bases, with 12 bases sitting between them.

Here the CDR3 reads CASSRNTEAFF. The CDR3 nucleotides are TGTGCCAGCTCCCGTAATACTGAAGCTTTCTTT. The rearrangement uses TRBV28 and TRBJ1-1; D is uncertain. The CDR3 consists of 11 residues. The germline gives CDR1 MDHEN, CDR2 SYDVKM. Trimming pared 8 bases from V and 5 bases from J, leaving 9 bases between. The full variable domain, its missing parts supplied by reference TRBV28 and TRBJ1-1, is DVKVTQSSRYLVKRTGEKVFLECVQDMDHENMFWYRQDPGLGLRLIYFSYDVKMKEKGDIPEGYSVSREKKERFSLILESASTNQTSMYLCASSRNTEAFFGQGTRLTVV.

This CDR3 reads CASSKELAAGGYGYTF. The DNA for the CDR3 is TGTGCCAGCAGCAAAGAATTGGCGGCAGGGGGTTATGGCTACACCTTC. The chain recombines TRBV21-1 with TRBJ1-2; the table's D call, TRBD1, was not checked against the DNA. TRBV21-1 is described as a pseudogene. The CDR3 is 16 amino acids.

The chain is built from TRBV5-1 and TRBJ2-1; D possibly corresponds to TRBD2 (5 bases). The V end was cut by 0 bases, the J end by 6 bases, with 10 bases between. This CDR3 is built from 14 residues. Germline V gene lookup returns CDR1 SGHRS and CDR2 YFSETQ. CDR3 region: CASSLAGDINEQFF. CDR3 nucleotides: TGCGCCAGCAGCTTGGCCGGGGATATCAATGAGCAGTTCTTC.

The CDR3 here is CASSYKAGGQETQYF. In nucleotides, the CDR3 is TGTGCCAGCAGTTACAAGGCGGGAGGGCAAGAGACCCAGTACTTC. This chain uses TRBV6-6 with TRBJ2-5; 9 nucleotides align to TRBD2. CDR3 length: 15 residues. Germline V gene data show CDR1 as MNHNY and CDR2 as SVGAGI (reference sequence). V was clipped by 2 bases and J by 2 bases; unmatched bases: 3.

The chain has TRBV9 and TRBJ2-7; maybe TRBD2 (6 bases). Germline V gene sequence: CDR1 SGDLS, CDR2 YYNGEE. The CDR3 sequence is 15 residues long. V shed 4 bases and J shed 3 bases, with 17 bases lying between them. CDR3 loop: CASSSRDSLLYEQYF. The CDR3 nucleotides are TGTGCCAGCAGCTCAAGGGACTCCCTCCTCTACGAGCAGTACTTC.

The chain has TRBV14 and TRBJ2-2; 7 nucleotides line up with TRBD1. V gave up 4 bases and J gave up 1 base; unmatched junction bases: 9. The CDR3 covers 17 residues. Germline V gene sequence: CDR1 SGHDN, CDR2 FVKESK. The CDR3 bases are TGTGCCAGCAGCCGCAGGGGACAGAGACTGAACACCGGGGAGCTGTTTTTT. As protein: CASSRRGQRLNTGELFF.

The chain employs TRBV7-8 and TRBJ1-3; a possible D gene is TRBD1 (6 bases). Germline CDR1 and CDR2: SGHVS and FQNEAQ. This CDR3 has 14 amino acids. Trimming pared 4 bases from V and 4 bases from J, leaving 11 bases between. The CDR3 DNA follows: TGTGCCAGCAGCTCTACAGGGACGGGAAACACCATATATTTT. Translating gives CASSSTGTGNTIYF.

V and J are TRBV11-2 and TRBJ1-1; weak D call: TRBD1 (5 bases). V gave up 0 bases and J gave up 3 bases, with 23 bases separating them. Germline CDR1 reads SGHAT; CDR2 reads FQNNGV. This CDR3 has 19 residues. CDR3 sequence: CASSLDLDVIRGRYTEAFF. In DNA, the CDR3 is TGTGCCAGCAGCTTAGATCTCGATGTAATTAGGGGTAGGTACACTGAAGCTTTCTTT. Drawing the rest from reference TRBV11-2 and TRBJ1-1, the complete variable domain is EAGVAQSPRYKIIEKRQSVAFWCNPISGHATLYWYQQILGQGPKLLIQFQNNGVVDDSQLPKDRFSAERLKGVDSTLKIQPAKLEDSAVYLCASSLDLDVIRGRYTEAFFGQGTRLTVV.

The chain uses TRBV7-8 and TRBJ1-6; TRBD1 matches at 10 bases. The V and J ends lost 0 bases and 8 bases, in that order; junction bases with no gene match: 16. The CDR3 is 20 residues long. Germline values: CDR1 SGHVS, CDR2 FQNEAQ. CDR3 region: CASSLAHGTGDLGADSPLHF. CDR3 in DNA: TGTGCCAGCAGCTTAGCTCACGGGACAGGGGACCTAGGGGCGGATTCACCCCTCCACTTT.

Only a few counts were recorded for this clone. Distinct nucleotide sequences in the sample also encode this CDR3. The chain employs TRBV5-1 and TRBJ2-1; 12 bases agree with TRBD2. Looked up from germline, CDR1 is SGHRS and CDR2 is YFSETQ. The V segment lost 0 bases and the J segment 8 bases; nucleotides outside the gene matches: 3. The CDR3 spans 15 residues. CDR3 loop: CASSLAASGRDEQFF. The CDR3 DNA is TGCGCCAGCAGCTTGGCGGCTAGCGGGAGGGATGAGCAGTTCTTC.

This chain joins TRBV5-1 and TRBJ2-7; 7 nucleotides match TRBD2. Germline trimming cut 4 bases from V and 5 bases from J; bases unmatched to any gene: 15. In germline, CDR1 is SGHRS, CDR2 YFSETQ. The CDR3 has 16 residues. CDR3: CASSTQGWGGPDEQYF. The CDR3 bases are TGCGCCAGCAGCACCCAGGGATGGGGAGGGCCTGACGAGCAGTACTTC.

The genes are TRBV29-1 and TRBJ1-2, with D uncertain. The V end lost 4 bases, the J end lost 3 bases, and 6 bases lay between the germline ends. The CDR3 has 11 amino acids. Per the germline V gene, CDR1 is SQVTM and CDR2 is ANQGSEA. The CDR3 loop reads CSVGGDYGYTF. For the CDR3, the DNA is TGCAGCGTTGGGGGAGACTATGGCTACACCTTC.

This clone has more than one count but fewer than ten. The CDR3 here is CASSPEGIGNQPQHF. As DNA, the CDR3 is TGTGCCAGCTCACCAGAAGGTATTGGCAATCAGCCCCAGCATTTT. The chain carries TRBV18 and TRBJ1-5; D is uncertain. This CDR3 is built from 15 residues. In germline, CDR1 is KGHSH, CDR2 LQKENI. V lost 2 bases to trimming and J lost 2 bases, with 10 bases between them.

The CDR3 DNA follows: TGTGCCAGCTCACCACGCTCAGCTGAGGGCTACACCTTC. Amino acids: CASSPRSAEGYTF. The chain employs TRBV18 and TRBJ1-2; unclear D gene. V was trimmed by 1 base and J by 8 bases, leaving 11 bases between them. The CDR3 has 13 residues. From germline, CDR1 is KGHSH and CDR2 LQKENI.

The chain combines TRBV5-1 with TRBJ1-2, with D tentatively TRBD1 (6 bases). The CDR3 is 14 residues long. Germline V lookup: CDR1 SGHRS, CDR2 YFSETQ. V was shortened by 4 bases and J by 7 bases, with 17 bases between the two germline ends. The CDR3, as DNA: TGCGCCAGCAGCGAACGCTACAGGGAGGGTGGCTACACCTTC. This sequence encodes CASSERYREGGYTF.

This chain connects TRBV5-1 to TRBJ1-5; D uncertain. Germline lookup yields CDR1 SGHRS and CDR2 YFSETQ. Trimming removed 2 bases at V and 4 bases at J, with 7 bases between. The length of the CDR3 is 13 residues. In DNA, the CDR3 is TGCGCCAGCAGCTTTGAGTCAAATCAGCCCCAGCATTTT. It encodes CASSFESNQPQHF. Drawing the rest from reference TRBV5-1 and TRBJ1-5, the complete variable domain is KAGVTQTPRYLIKTRGQQVTLSCSPISGHRSVSWYQQTPGQGLQFLFEYFSETQRNKGNFPGRFSGRQFSNSRSEMNVSTLELGDSALYLCASSFESNQPQHFGDGTRLSIL.